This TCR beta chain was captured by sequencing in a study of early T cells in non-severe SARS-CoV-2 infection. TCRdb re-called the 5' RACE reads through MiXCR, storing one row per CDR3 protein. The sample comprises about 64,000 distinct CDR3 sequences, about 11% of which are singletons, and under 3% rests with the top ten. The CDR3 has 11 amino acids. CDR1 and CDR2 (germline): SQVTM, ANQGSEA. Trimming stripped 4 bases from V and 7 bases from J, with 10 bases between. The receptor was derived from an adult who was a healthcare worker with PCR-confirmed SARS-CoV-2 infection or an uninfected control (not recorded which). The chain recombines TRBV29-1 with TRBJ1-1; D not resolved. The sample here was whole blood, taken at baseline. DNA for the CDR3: TGCAGCGTTGGCAGAGACGTTGAAGCTTTCTTT. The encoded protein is CSVGRDVEAFF.